The entry below gives a single TCR beta chain sequence along with its context. No antigen is known for it. No much larger clonotype is one base removed from it; base qualities were not supplied. In total, just over 650 healthy bone marrow donors made up the cohort. At the time of sampling, all cohort members were nominally healthy, though unrecorded immune exposures were likely present. The donor was CMV seropositive and was included in the group of 300 or so seropositive cohort members. A peripheral blood sample was provided by each donor, and peripheral blood mononuclear cells were used for TCR beta sequencing. Genomic DNA was extracted from the blood cell samples with the Qiagen DNeasy Blood Extraction Kit. This record belongs to a study of cytomegalovirus exposure and HLA in healthy donors (dated by TCRdb to 2016 to 2017). Regarding the research as a whole: In an earlier analysis of roughly 500 of the donors, 276 Gb of sequence data and just under 120 million unique TCR beta sequences from about 179 million T cells were reported. Roughly 300 gigabases of sequencing data and approximately 80 million unique TCR sequences were included in an early release covering about 620 HLA-typed donors. Of the roughly 400 genotyped donors, 75% to 85% were placed in the genetic ancestry cluster associated with self-reported Caucasian donors. The aim of the study was to test whether cataloging public T cell receptors could identify signatures of past pathogen exposure. The T cell repertoires of about 700 subjects were profiled by immunosequencing and related to cytomegalovirus serostatus. In addition to the first cohort of 666 subjects, a separate validation cohort of approximately 130 different subjects was used. The study combined high-throughput TCR immunosequencing, statistical association of individual TCRs with disease status, and machine learning to predict cytomegalovirus infection status. A later analysis re-examined previously published TCR beta repertoires from more than 550 donors and added high-resolution HLA genotyping to investigate patterns of TCR occurrence. Rather than using new phenotypic data, the later analysis identified candidate immune exposures from TCR beta sequences and from how often those sequences occurred across donors. In an earlier analysis of roughly 540 of the donors, high-throughput TCR beta sequencing was used to judge whether each TCR beta V gene segment behaved as functional or pseudogenic. Donor age, sex, ethnicity and CMV serostatus were compiled together with the repertoire data. A later genetic analysis took genome-wide SNP genotypes for about 65% of the roughly 670 donors and used that subset as a discovery cohort. Every discovery cohort repertoire had been produced on one sequencing platform. Both class I and class II loci were covered by HLA typing, at four-digit resolution. The number of donors typed differed by locus, with 629-630 for A, B, C, DRB1 and DQB1, over 500 for DQA1, 600 to 610 for DPA1, and 400 to 490 for DPB1. Because of strong linkage in the cohort, roughly five DR-DQ haplotypes were treated as single units for association and clustering. Across about 370 genotyped donors of the cohort, an average of roughly 200,000 unique TCR beta nucleotide sequences per donor were sequenced, and roughly 18% of those sequences were non-productive.

For this chain, trimming is 4 bases at the V end and 5 bases at the J end, and the number of junction bases without a gene match is 5. The CDR3 goes from the cysteine to the phenylalanine over 14 residues. Kept here is only the CDR3 DNA, which spans 42 bases and is read in frame from base 1. CDR1 and CDR2 (SGHRS, YFSETQ) derive from the germline V gene. General study outcomes and caveats: A later analysis reported that several top co-occurrence clusters appeared linked to parvovirus B19, influenza, CMV and Epstein-Barr virus. A cluster of highly shared sequence variants was judged likely to represent a technical artifact of the sequencing pipeline. In a later analysis, the rate of TCR association differed among HLA loci, with DRB1 alleles having the most associated TCRs and HLA-C alleles having the fewest. It was suggested by the authors that the approach could potentially be generalized to other disease states and immunological phenotypes. Because HLA typing was unavailable for some donors at each locus, only the typed subset was used in association tests. Compared with the approximately 700-donor mean, donors in an Asian-associated ancestry cluster had fewer N-insertions in productive TCRs, according to a later genetic analysis. In a later analysis, HLA-associated TCR beta chains showed more clonal expansion and lower generation probabilities than non-associated chains that were equally common. The classifier was reported to diagnose cytomegalovirus status with high specificity and sensitivity in both the original and validation cohorts. The study listed 150 to 200 TCR beta chains as associated with cytomegalovirus. The cohort was sequenced for TCR beta chains only, and without alpha or paired-chain data the features that could be detected were limited. A further reported finding was that TCR beta sequences accurately predicted the HLA-A and HLA-B alleles for most subjects in the first cohort. A later analysis associated around 16,000 TCR beta sequences with specific HLA alleles at a false discovery rate of 0.05. In vitro tests confirmed that a few of the cytomegalovirus-associated TCR beta chains recognize cytomegalovirus antigens. When HLA alleles, especially DR and DQ, strongly co-occurred, TCR associations were difficult to assign to individual alleles. Roughly 15 rarely observed V segments, including chromosome 9 orphons, were excluded from the earlier analysis of some 590 of the donors because counts were too low. According to a later analysis, most CMV-associated TCR beta chains appeared to be HLA-restricted, and the HLA associations seemed to be driven largely by CMV exposure. Correlated functional status among segregating V segments might reflect linkage disequilibrium, but an unknown experimental factor could not be ruled out. A later genetic analysis associated a missense DCLRE1C variant with V-gene and J-gene trimming of TCR beta chains, and an independent cohort replicated the association. Some IMGT-functional V segments, including TRBV6-2 and TRBV6-3, could not be distinguished by the 87-base-pair reads and were therefore excluded. An earlier analysis of 450 to 750 of the donors showed that most TCR beta V segments appeared in productive rearrangements either about 90% or about 30% of the time, which broadly matched IMGT annotations. The only immune exposure information available for the cohort was CMV serostatus. While some public TCRs were present in many individuals, most TCR sequences turned up only very rarely across donors. Roughly uniform sequencing depth across donors was assumed in presence/absence analyses, although this assumption may not hold.

Library prep was done by the immunoSEQ multiplex PCR assay. For the multiplex PCR, a mixture combining 60 forward primers for TCR Vbeta segments and 13 reverse primers for TCR Jbeta segments was used. A multiplex PCR assay on genomic DNA amplified the CDR3 region of rearranged TCR beta genes. The Illumina HiSeq System was used to sequence the amplified TCR beta libraries as 87-base-pair reads. As for the original processing: In a later analysis, roughly 80 million unique TCR beta chains were counted across the roughly 610 repertoires, and about 10 million of these chains were shared by at least two donors. To remove PCR and sequencing errors, raw reads were error-corrected and collapsed into unique sequences using a nearest-neighbor algorithm that merged closely related sequences. V, D and J gene segments were assigned by aligning CDR3 sequences to IMGT reference sequences. Each retained sequence needed at least a six-nucleotide match to both a V gene segment and a J gene segment. Rearrangements were called productive when the CDR3 lacked stop codons and stayed in frame with V and J; all others were non-productive. CDR3 was defined by IMGT convention, running from the second conserved V-encoded cysteine to the conserved J-encoded phenylalanine. The earlier analysis of about 560 of the donors excluded any sequence lacking an unambiguous match to a single V gene segment. In an earlier analysis of several hundred of the donors, a V segment was called functional when productive rearrangements were above 56.7%, and segregating when the standard deviation between donors exceeded 5%. To diagnose cytomegalovirus status from the catalog of TCR beta chain sequences, a statistical classification framework was built. V and J gene assignment, in a later analysis, came from comparing TCR nucleotide sequences with IMGT/GENE-DB human TR gene sequences. In a later analysis, CDR3 sequences and most-parsimonious VDJ recombination scenarios were assigned using the TCRdist pipeline. In a later analysis, each TCR beta chain was defined by its CDR3 amino acid sequence together with its V-gene family, and reads lacking a unique V-gene family were excluded. As a way to deal with suspected cross-contamination and a sequencing artifact, a later analysis dropped nearly 600 nucleotide sequences that were highly shared and had low generation probability. In a later analysis, a clonal expansion index was calculated for each public chain from normalized within-repertoire ranks of inferred template counts. In a later analysis, generation probabilities were computed using a VDJ recombination model fitted to out-of-frame rearrangements, and the results were checked against IGoR. In a later analysis, hypergeometric tests were used to score TCR-TCR, TCR-HLA and TCR-CMV co-occurrence, with a repertoire-size bias correction applied to TCR pairs. A later analysis estimated false discovery rates by permuting HLA or CMV assignments 20 times. In a later analysis, co-occurring TCRs were grouped using DBSCAN, with TCRdist sequence similarity added in when clustering inside HLA-allele-positive subsets. Repertoires with fewer than 30,000 or more than 120,000 public chains, plus five repertoires with anomalous nucleotide sharing, were excluded from co-occurrence clustering. Held by TCRdb, this immuneACCESS table contains in-frame sequences only and omits some clones. Under half of the omission traces to an unresolved V gene where checked; the cause of the rest is unknown. V, J and clone size are those of that table, while D and trimming were read from the DNA. Here the sample has 150,000 or so clones; approximately 80% occur a single time. Jointly, the top ten make up around 13% of the sample.

The chain links TRBV5-1 with TRBJ2-7; TRBD1 agrees with 11 junctional bases. This TCR was sampled from a man aged 25 to 40 in good health and CMV-seropositive. Sample: PBMCs. The base sequence is TGCGCCAGCAGCACGGACAGGGGGCAGGACGAGCAGTACTTC. Its coded protein is CASSTDRGQDEQYF.